The sequence of this T cell receptor (beta chain) was determined in a study of PD-1 blockade in classical Hodgkin lymphoma. Overall study results and limits: Repertoire differences lack defined causes, possibly disease activity or prior therapy. Those starting nivolumab under 1 year post-ASCT were excluded. Baseline diversity was lower in partial responders and progressors than complete responders.

As concerns this clone: Its antigen remains unidentified.

Relapse was seen in all patients after autologous stem cell transplantation, and brentuximab vedotin exposure was variable. V lost 4 bases and J 5 bases, leaving 18 bases between the germline ends. CDR3 size: 14 residues. Germline CDR1 GTSNPN, CDR2 SVGIG (reference sequence). Clones were read by immunoSEQ multiplex PCR, and TCRdb kept only the in-frame ones, dropping some. The sample shows tens of thousands of clones, 77% of them seen only once. This specimen was peripheral blood mononuclear cells (PBMCs), taken before the second cycle of nivolumab. J is TRBJ2-7 and V is TRBV30; D not resolved. The source of this sequence is a human donor with classical Hodgkin lymphoma. The CDR3 is CAWTSDGFRHEQYF. The CDR3, as DNA: TGTGCCTGGACCTCAGACGGGTTTCGCCACGAGCAGTACTTC.